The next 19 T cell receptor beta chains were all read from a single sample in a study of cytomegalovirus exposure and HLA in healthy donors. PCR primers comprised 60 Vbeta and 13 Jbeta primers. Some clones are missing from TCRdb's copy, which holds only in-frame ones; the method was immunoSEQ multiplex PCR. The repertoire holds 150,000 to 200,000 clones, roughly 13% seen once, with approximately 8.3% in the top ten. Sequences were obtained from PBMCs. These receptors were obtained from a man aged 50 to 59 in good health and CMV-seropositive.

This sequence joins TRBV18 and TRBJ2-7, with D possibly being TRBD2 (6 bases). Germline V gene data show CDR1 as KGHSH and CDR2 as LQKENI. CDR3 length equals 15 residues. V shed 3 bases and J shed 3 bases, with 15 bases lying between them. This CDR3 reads CASSPRVGRDYEQYF. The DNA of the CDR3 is TGTGCCAGCTCACCCCGCGTGGGGCGGGACTACGAGCAGTACTTC.

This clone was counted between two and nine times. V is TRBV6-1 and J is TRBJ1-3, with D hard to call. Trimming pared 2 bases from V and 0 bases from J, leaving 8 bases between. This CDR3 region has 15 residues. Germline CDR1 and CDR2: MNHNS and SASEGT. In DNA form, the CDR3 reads TGTGCCAGCAGTGAAATCAGTTACTCTGGAAACACCATATATTTT. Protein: CASSEISYSGNTIYF.

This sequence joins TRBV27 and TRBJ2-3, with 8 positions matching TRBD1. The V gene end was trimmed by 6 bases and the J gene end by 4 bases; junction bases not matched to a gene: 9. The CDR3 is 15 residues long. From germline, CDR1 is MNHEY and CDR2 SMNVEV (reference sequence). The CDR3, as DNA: TGTGCCAGCAGCCACCCCCGGACAGGGCCAGATACGCAGTATTTT. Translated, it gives CASSHPRTGPDTQYF.

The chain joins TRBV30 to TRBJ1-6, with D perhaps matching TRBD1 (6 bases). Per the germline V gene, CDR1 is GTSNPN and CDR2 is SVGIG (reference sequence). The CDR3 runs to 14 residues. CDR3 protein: CATAGDSYNSPLHF. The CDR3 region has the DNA TGTGCTACGGCAGGGGACTCCTATAATTCACCCCTCCACTTT.

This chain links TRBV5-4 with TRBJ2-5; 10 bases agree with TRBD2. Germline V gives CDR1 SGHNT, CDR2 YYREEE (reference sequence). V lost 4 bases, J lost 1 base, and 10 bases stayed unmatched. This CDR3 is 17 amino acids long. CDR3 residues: CASSRGGVAGGQETQYF. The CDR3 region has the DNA TGTGCCAGCAGCCGCGGGGGGGTAGCGGGGGGCCAAGAGACCCAGTACTTC.

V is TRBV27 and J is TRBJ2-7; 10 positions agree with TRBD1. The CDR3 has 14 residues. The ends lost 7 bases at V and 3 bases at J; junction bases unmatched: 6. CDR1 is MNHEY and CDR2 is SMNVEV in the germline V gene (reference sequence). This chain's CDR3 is CASMIGTGVYEQYF. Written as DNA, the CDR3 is TGTGCCAGCATGATCGGGACAGGGGTCTACGAGCAGTACTTC.

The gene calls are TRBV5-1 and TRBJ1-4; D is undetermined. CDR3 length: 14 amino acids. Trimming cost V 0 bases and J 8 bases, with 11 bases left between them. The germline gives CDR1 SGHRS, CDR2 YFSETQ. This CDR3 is CASSLDGSHEKLFF. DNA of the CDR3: TGCGCCAGCAGCTTGGACGGGTCGCACGAAAAACTGTTTTTT.

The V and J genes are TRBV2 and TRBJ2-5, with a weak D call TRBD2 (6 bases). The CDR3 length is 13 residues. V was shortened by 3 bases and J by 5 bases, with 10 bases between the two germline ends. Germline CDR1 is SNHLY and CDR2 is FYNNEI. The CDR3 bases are TGTGCCAGCAGTGATGATCTAGCGGAGACCCAGTACTTC. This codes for CASSDDLAETQYF.

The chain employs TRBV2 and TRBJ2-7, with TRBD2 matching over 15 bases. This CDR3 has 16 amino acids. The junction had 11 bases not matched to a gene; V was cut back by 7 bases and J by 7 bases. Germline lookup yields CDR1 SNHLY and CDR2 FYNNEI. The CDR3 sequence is CASTTGLAGGWREQYV. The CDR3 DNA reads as TGTGCCAGCACTACTGGACTAGCGGGGGGGTGGAGGGAGCAGTACGTC.

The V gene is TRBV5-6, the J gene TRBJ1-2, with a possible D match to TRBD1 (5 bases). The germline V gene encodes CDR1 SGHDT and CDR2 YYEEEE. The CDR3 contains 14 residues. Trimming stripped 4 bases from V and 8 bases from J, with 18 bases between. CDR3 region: CASSAGARIDGYTF. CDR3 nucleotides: TGTGCCAGCAGCGCTGGGGCGAGAATCGACGGCTACACCTTC.

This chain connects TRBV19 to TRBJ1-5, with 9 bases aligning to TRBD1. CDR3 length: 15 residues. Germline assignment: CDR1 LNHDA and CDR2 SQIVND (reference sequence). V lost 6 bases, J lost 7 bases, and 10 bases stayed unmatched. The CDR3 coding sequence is TGTGCCAGTAGGGCGGGACAGGGTATAAGGCAGCCCCAGCATTTT. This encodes CASRAGQGIRQPQHF.

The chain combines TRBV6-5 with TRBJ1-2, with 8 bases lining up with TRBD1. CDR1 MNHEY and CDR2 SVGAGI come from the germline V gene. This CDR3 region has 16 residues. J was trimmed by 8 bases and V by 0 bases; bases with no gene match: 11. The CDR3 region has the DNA TGTGCCAGCAGTTACTCCGGACAGGGAAGGACGAGCGGCTACACCTTC. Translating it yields CASSYSGQGRTSGYTF.

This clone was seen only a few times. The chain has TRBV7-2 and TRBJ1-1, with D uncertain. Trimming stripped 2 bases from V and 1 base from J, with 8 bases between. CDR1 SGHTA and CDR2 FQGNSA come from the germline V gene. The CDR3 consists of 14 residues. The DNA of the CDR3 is TGTGCCAGCAGCTTACAAAAGAGGAACACTGAAGCTTTCTTT. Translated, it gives CASSLQKRNTEAFF.

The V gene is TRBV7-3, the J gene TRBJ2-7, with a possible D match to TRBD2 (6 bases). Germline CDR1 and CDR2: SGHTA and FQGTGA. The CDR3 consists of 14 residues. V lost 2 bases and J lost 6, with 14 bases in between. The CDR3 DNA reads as TGTGCCAGCAGCTTACAGGGAGGTCGGGGCGAGCAGTACTTC. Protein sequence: CASSLQGGRGEQYF.

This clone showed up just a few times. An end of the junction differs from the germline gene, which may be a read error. The CDR3 DNA sequence: TGTGCCGGAGGGACGACCTTCCTCTTC. It encodes CAGGTTFLF. The chain employs TRBV2 and TRBJ2-1, with D perhaps TRBD2 (6 bases). Germline CDR1 reads SNHLY; CDR2 reads FYNNEI. This CDR3 region has 9 residues.

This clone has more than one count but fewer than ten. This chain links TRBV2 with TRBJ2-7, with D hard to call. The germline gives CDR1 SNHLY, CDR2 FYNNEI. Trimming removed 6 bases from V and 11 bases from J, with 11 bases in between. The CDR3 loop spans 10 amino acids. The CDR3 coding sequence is TGTGCCAGCAGCAAACAGATTAAGTACTTC. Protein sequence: CASSKQIKYF.

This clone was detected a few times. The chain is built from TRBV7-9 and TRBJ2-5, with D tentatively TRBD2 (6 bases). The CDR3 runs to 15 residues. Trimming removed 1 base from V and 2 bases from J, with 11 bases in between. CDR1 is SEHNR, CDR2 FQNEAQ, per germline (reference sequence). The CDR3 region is CASSLDPGVQETQYF. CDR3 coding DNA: TGTGCCAGCAGCTTAGATCCGGGGGTACAAGAGACCCAGTACTTC. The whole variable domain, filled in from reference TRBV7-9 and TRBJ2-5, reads DTGVSQNPRHKITKRGQNVTFRCDPISEHNRLYWYRQTLGQGPEFLTYFQNEAQLEKSRLLSDRFSAERPKGSFSTLEIQRTEQGDSAMYLCASSLDPGVQETQYFGPGTRLLVL.

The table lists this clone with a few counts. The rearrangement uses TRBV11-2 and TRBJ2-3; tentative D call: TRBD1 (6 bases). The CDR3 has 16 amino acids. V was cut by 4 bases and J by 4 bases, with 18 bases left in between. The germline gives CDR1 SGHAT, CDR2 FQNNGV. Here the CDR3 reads CASSSDNPGDADTQYF. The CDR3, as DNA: TGTGCCAGCAGCTCCGATAATCCAGGGGACGCAGATACGCAGTATTTT.

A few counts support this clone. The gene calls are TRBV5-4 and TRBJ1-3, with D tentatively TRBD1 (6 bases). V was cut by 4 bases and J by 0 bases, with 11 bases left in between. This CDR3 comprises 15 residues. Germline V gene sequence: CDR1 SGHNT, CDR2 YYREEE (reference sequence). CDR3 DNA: TGTGCCAGCAGCCGCGACAGGATCTCTGGAAACACCATATATTTT. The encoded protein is CASSRDRISGNTIYF. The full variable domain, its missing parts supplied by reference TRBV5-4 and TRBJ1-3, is ETGVTQSPTHLIKTRGQQVTLRCSSQSGHNTVSWYQQALGQGPQFIFQYYREEENGRGNFPPRFSGLQFPNYSSELNVNALELDDSALYLCASSRDRISGNTIYFGEGSWLTVV.